A selection of T cell receptor beta chains follows, all from one sample in a study of cytomegalovirus exposure and HLA in healthy donors. Clones were sequenced by immunoSEQ multiplex PCR, and TCRdb holds only the in-frame ones, with some missing. The table shows roughly 130,000 clones, with roughly 88% occurring only once. Sequencing used PBMCs. These receptors came from a woman under 30 in good health and CMV-seropositive. Each CDR3 is given with its conserved first and last residue. A D gene is named only where the DNA matches it firmly. Where a row states a size, it is once, few, many or the class of an expanded clone; other rows omit it.

CDR3	DNA	D	V	size	J
CASSVDGTAEKLFF	TGTGCCAGCAGCGTAGACGGGACAGCTGAAAAACTGTTTTTT	TRBD1	TRBV9	.	TRBJ1-4
CASSIGSAVLMDTQYF	TGTGCCAGTAGTATAGGGTCGGCAGTACTAATGGATACGCAGTATTTT	.	TRBV19	.	TRBJ2-3
CAISEAGEGEKLFF	TGTGCCATCAGTGAGGCGGGGGAGGGTGAAAAACTGTTTTTT	.	TRBV10-3	once	TRBJ1-4
CASSVHSSGNTIYF	TGTGCCAGCAGTGTTCACTCTTCTGGAAACACCATATATTTT	.	TRBV25-1	.	TRBJ1-3
CASSEGLAVTDTQYF	TGTGCCAGCAGTGAAGGACTAGCAGTCACAGATACGCAGTATTTT	TRBD2	TRBV2	once	TRBJ2-3
CASSNEGVTEAFF	TGTGCCAGCAGCAACGAGGGGGTCACTGAAGCTTTCTTT	.	TRBV7-2	.	TRBJ1-1
CASSLVTANTEAFF	TGTGCCAGCAGCTTGGTTACAGCCAACACTGAAGCTTTCTTT	.	TRBV5-8	.	TRBJ1-1
CASSSSPAGGYGYTF	TGTGCCAGCAGTTCCTCACCCGCAGGGGGCTATGGCTACACCTTC	TRBD1	TRBV6-5	.	TRBJ1-2
CASSGQGGFNYGYTF	TGTGCCAGCAGTGGGCAGGGGGGTTTTAACTATGGCTACACCTTC	TRBD1	TRBV2	.	TRBJ1-2
CASSEQGGGSTDTQYF	TGTGCCAGCAGTGAACAGGGCGGGGGGTCCACAGATACGCAGTATTTT	TRBD2	TRBV2	.	TRBJ2-3
CATSRGTSGKETQYF	TGTGCCACCAGCAGAGGGACTAGCGGGAAAGAGACCCAGTACTTC	TRBD2	TRBV15	.	TRBJ2-5
CASSLGAGPEQYF	TGTGCCAGCAGCTTGGGGGCAGGGCCCGAGCAGTACTTC	.	TRBV5-4	.	TRBJ2-7
CASSSLLGQYFAPLHF	TGTGCCAGCAGTTCCTTGCTTGGACAGTACTTCGCACCCCTCCACTTT	.	TRBV6-5	.	TRBJ1-6
CASSAQGSTDTQYF	TGCGCCAGCAGCGCACAGGGTAGCACAGATACGCAGTATTTT	.	TRBV5-1	.	TRBJ2-3
CASSQEPNTEAFF	TGTGCCAGCTCACAGGAGCCTAACACTGAAGCTTTCTTT	.	TRBV18	.	TRBJ1-1
CASSQSTGEETQYF	TGCGCCAGCAGCCAATCGACGGGGGAAGAGACCCAGTACTTC	.	TRBV4-1	.	TRBJ2-5
CASSLVLGGSYEQYF	TGCGCCAGCAGCTTGGTCTTAGGGGGATCCTACGAGCAGTACTTC	.	TRBV5-1	.	TRBJ2-7
CASTPGYSGANVLTF	TGTGCCAGCACCCCCGGGTACTCTGGGGCCAACGTCCTGACTTTC	.	TRBV7-2	.	TRBJ2-6
CASSPFGGRSPLHF	TGTGCCAGCAGTCCCTTTGGGGGCCGGTCACCCCTCCACTTT	.	TRBV6-6	.	TRBJ1-6
CASSFGGLSMGYGYTF	TGTGCCAGCTCCTTCGGGGGTCTGAGCATGGGCTATGGCTACACCTTC	.	TRBV27	.	TRBJ1-2